The 4 T cell receptor beta chains presented below share a single source sample, sequenced in a study of CD8 T cells in Susac syndrome. After extraction with the RNeasy kit, 0.5 to 1 ug of the RNA was reverse transcribed using random hexamers. Each CDR3 protein gets one entry after TCRdb re-called the immunoSEQ multiplex PCR reads with MiXCR. In the table there are around 150,000 distinct CDR3 sequences, 93% of which are singletons. The sample was CD4+ T cells from PBMCs. These receptors originate from a human donor in good health.

V usage is TRBV9 and J usage is TRBJ1-1, with D possibly TRBD1 on 5 matching bases. Germline values: CDR1 SGDLS, CDR2 YYNGEE. The CDR3 spans 16 residues. V gave up 0 bases and J gave up 2 bases, with 14 bases separating them. CDR3 region: CASSVAGRVTNTEAFF. CDR3 DNA sequence: TGTGCCAGCAGCGTAGCGGGCAGGGTCACCAACACTGAAGCTTTCTTT.

J is TRBJ2-3 and V is TRBV9, with 8 nucleotides matching TRBD1. V dropped 3 bases and J dropped 0; count of bases not matched to a gene: 9. Per the germline V gene, CDR1 is SGDLS and CDR2 is YYNGEE. The CDR3 runs 17 residues. The CDR3 sequence: CASSGHRDRPSTDTQYF. CDR3 DNA sequence: TGTGCCAGCAGCGGACACCGGGACAGGCCGAGCACAGATACGCAGTATTTT.

The chain recombines TRBV6-1 with TRBJ1-4; D remains unclear. This CDR3 comprises 14 residues. Germline loops: CDR1 MNHNS, CDR2 SASEGT. The V end was cut by 10 bases, the J end by 5 bases, with 17 bases between. CDR3 sequence reads: CATNHLTQNEKLFF. The CDR3 nucleotides read TGTGCCACCAACCACTTGACACAGAATGAAAAACTGTTTTTT.

The chain recombines TRBV7-8 with TRBJ2-5; TRBD1 might be the D (6 bases). Germline V CDR1 and CDR2: SGHVS, FQNEAQ. This CDR3 contains 15 residues. Trimming pared 5 bases from V and 3 bases from J, leaving 16 bases between. The CDR3 here is CASSSWGRGEETQYF. DNA for the CDR3: TGTGCCAGCAGCAGTTGGGGCAGGGGTGAAGAGACCCAGTACTTC.